This TCR beta chain was recovered during a study of a mutant IDH1 vaccine in newly diagnosed glioma. Germline V gives CDR1 SGHRS, CDR2 YFSETQ. With V trimmed by 2 bases and J by 6 bases, 12 bases remained unmatched. This CDR3 is built from 16 residues. Noted time point: week 11, during vaccination. A single vaccine dose contained 300 ug of mutant IDH1 20-mer peptide, and topical imiquimod was used with it. Profiling relied on immunoSEQ multiplex PCR, and the TCRdb table lists in-frame clones only, not all of them. The sample consists of around 30,000 clones, about 90% of them appearing once. Concerning this clone itself: Its cognate antigen is unknown.

The clonotype was recovered from a man between 18 and 35 years old with glioma. The sample in question was PBMCs, obtained from a glioma patient whose treatment included an IDH1 peptide vaccine. The chain employs TRBV5-1 and TRBJ1-2, with 8 bases lining up with TRBD1. CDR3 amino acids: CASSLGQGPRLDGYTF. CDR3 nucleotides: TGCGCCAGCAGCTTAGGACAGGGCCCTAGGCTAGATGGCTACACCTTC.